A selection of T cell receptor beta chains follows, all from one sample in a study of blood T cell repertoires in COVID-19. The table came from immunoSEQ multiplex PCR; TCRdb's copy has only in-frame clones and leaves some out. The sample yields about 59,000 clones, 79% seen once. Sequenced material: peripheral blood. The receptors shown here come from a man aged 55 to 70 with acute or convalescent COVID-19. Both conserved end residues are part of each CDR3. Fields, in order: J gene, V gene, D gene, CDR3 protein. D genes are given only for firm matches.

J gene: TRBJ1-5
V gene: TRBV27
D gene: -
CDR3 protein: CASSFRGKEDPQHF

J gene: TRBJ2-1
V gene: TRBV27
D gene: TRBD1
CDR3 protein: CASSPFDRGSYNEQFF

J gene: TRBJ2-5
V gene: TRBV18
D gene: -
CDR3 protein: CASSPPRETQYF

J gene: TRBJ1-5
V gene: TRBV28
D gene: -
CDR3 protein: CASFGQLNQPQHF

J gene: TRBJ2-7
V gene: TRBV7-2
D gene: -
CDR3 protein: CASSLVAGRAYEQYF

J gene: TRBJ2-7
V gene: TRBV30
D gene: TRBD1
CDR3 protein: CAWTRTGRDYEQYF

J gene: TRBJ1-6
V gene: TRBV9
D gene: -
CDR3 protein: CASSPGRGNFSPLHF

J gene: TRBJ2-3
V gene: TRBV7-2
D gene: -
CDR3 protein: CASSLGGPDTQYF

J gene: TRBJ2-7
V gene: TRBV6-2/TRBV6-3
D gene: -
CDR3 protein: CASSTGQRSTYEQYF

J gene: TRBJ2-7
V gene: TRBV19
D gene: TRBD2
CDR3 protein: CASQLAGGGTYEQYF

J gene: TRBJ2-1
V gene: TRBV18
D gene: -
CDR3 protein: CASSVGRDNEQFF

J gene: TRBJ2-2
V gene: TRBV10-3
D gene: -
CDR3 protein: CAISGQGGTGELFF

J gene: TRBJ1-1
V gene: TRBV5-4
D gene: TRBD1
CDR3 protein: CASSWDREVFTEAFF

J gene: TRBJ2-3
V gene: TRBV7-2
D gene: TRBD1
CDR3 protein: CASSSDRDNTDTQYF

J gene: TRBJ1-2
V gene: TRBV5-4
D gene: -
CDR3 protein: CASTWERTPYGYTF

J gene: TRBJ1-6
V gene: TRBV21-1
D gene: -
CDR3 protein: CASSKAWQGDIVYNSPLHF

J gene: TRBJ1-4
V gene: TRBV19
D gene: -
CDR3 protein: CASRKSGTNEKLFF

J gene: TRBJ1-4
V gene: TRBV19
D gene: -
CDR3 protein: CASSLSTPTTNEKLFF

J gene: TRBJ2-7
V gene: TRBV28
D gene: -
CDR3 protein: CASSYGTLGHEQYF

J gene: TRBJ1-6
V gene: TRBV13
D gene: TRBD1
CDR3 protein: CASSFGGQGARSPLHF

J gene: TRBJ1-1
V gene: TRBV5-6
D gene: -
CDR3 protein: CASSLYRETFF

J gene: TRBJ2-1
V gene: TRBV2
D gene: -
CDR3 protein: CASSAAFNEQFF

J gene: TRBJ2-1
V gene: TRBV5-1
D gene: -
CDR3 protein: CASSPTTDYNEQFF

J gene: TRBJ2-7
V gene: TRBV7-3
D gene: TRBD2
CDR3 protein: CASSPGGASYEQYF

J gene: TRBJ2-3
V gene: TRBV15
D gene: -
CDR3 protein: CATSSYATQYF

J gene: TRBJ2-1
V gene: TRBV9
D gene: TRBD2
CDR3 protein: CASSVGGRLYNEQFF

J gene: TRBJ1-5
V gene: TRBV27
D gene: TRBD1
CDR3 protein: CASSEGAGNQPQHF

J gene: TRBJ2-3
V gene: TRBV14
D gene: -
CDR3 protein: CASSHLRGAYTDTQYF

J gene: TRBJ1-1
V gene: TRBV11-2
D gene: -
CDR3 protein: CASSLGGGYTEAFF

J gene: TRBJ1-5
V gene: TRBV27
D gene: TRBD1
CDR3 protein: CASSLMGQHQPQHF

J gene: TRBJ2-2
V gene: TRBV9
D gene: -
CDR3 protein: CASSVDGGGELFF

J gene: TRBJ1-1
V gene: TRBV29-1
D gene: -
CDR3 protein: CSAMGGGNTEAFF

J gene: TRBJ1-3
V gene: TRBV4-1
D gene: TRBD1
CDR3 protein: CASSPGTDRNTIYF

J gene: TRBJ2-2
V gene: TRBV7-2
D gene: -
CDR3 protein: CASSSFTGELFF

J gene: TRBJ1-6
V gene: TRBV6-6
D gene: -
CDR3 protein: CASSTPGGNSPLHF

J gene: TRBJ2-1
V gene: TRBV12-3/TRBV12-4
D gene: -
CDR3 protein: CASQVRDNEQFF

J gene: TRBJ2-5
V gene: TRBV6-1
D gene: -
CDR3 protein: CASSERGGETQYF

J gene: TRBJ1-1
V gene: TRBV7-8
D gene: -
CDR3 protein: CASSFSSYAVGAFF

J gene: TRBJ2-7
V gene: TRBV7-2
D gene: TRBD2
CDR3 protein: CASSPGLAPNEQYF

J gene: TRBJ2-2
V gene: TRBV6-2/TRBV6-3
D gene: -
CDR3 protein: CASSPPLTGNTGELFF

J gene: TRBJ1-1
V gene: TRBV28
D gene: -
CDR3 protein: CASSLIGVAFF

J gene: TRBJ1-3
V gene: TRBV3-1/TRBV3-2
D gene: -
CDR3 protein: CASSQGGHGNTIYF

J gene: TRBJ2-1
V gene: TRBV24-1
D gene: TRBD2
CDR3 protein: CATSDPGTSSYNEQFF

J gene: TRBJ1-1
V gene: TRBV20-1
D gene: -
CDR3 protein: CSARDMQGAFF

J gene: TRBJ1-1
V gene: TRBV4-1
D gene: -
CDR3 protein: CASSQDLNAIAFF

J gene: TRBJ2-2
V gene: TRBV6-2/TRBV6-3
D gene: TRBD2
CDR3 protein: CASSLRTSGRRGELFF